This T cell receptor (beta chain) is from a study of T cells after yellow fever vaccination. Study outcomes and limitations: It was a small share of clonotypes that appeared in both CD4 and CD8 compartments.

This CDR3 is built from 15 residues. The V and J ends lost 6 bases and 1 base respectively, with 13 bases between them. TCRdb analysed the 5' RACE reads with MiXCR anew, one entry per CDR3 protein. Seen here are 300,000 or so distinct CDR3 sequences, 8.1% observed once, and the top ten hold under 20%. About this clonotype itself: Its antigen remains unidentified.

The sequence came from a man between 18 and 29 years old who received the YFV17D yellow fever vaccine. The input for sequencing was PBMCs, taken about 41 days after the first yellow fever vaccination. The V and J genes are TRBV12-3 or TRBV12-4 and TRBJ1-5, with unresolved D. The CDR3 nucleotides read TGTGCCAGCAGGCCGGGTGTAGACAGCAATCAGCCCCAGCATTTT. This sequence encodes CASRPGVDSNQPQHF.